This T cell receptor beta chain was recorded in a study of T cell repertoires in cytomegalovirus infection. Deletions cut 3 bases from V and 3 bases from J, with 12 bases between. This CDR3 region has 15 residues. Germline loops: CDR1 SGHTA, CDR2 FQGTGA. One entry per CDR3 protein, called by TCRdb with MiXCR from the reads. Here the sample spans hundreds of thousands of distinct CDR3 sequences, roughly a third being singletons. V gene TRBV7-3 combines with J gene TRBJ2-1; tentatively, D is TRBD2 (5 bases). The clonotype was recovered from a human donor in good health (CMV status not recorded). Some clones in this sample may be carry-over from other donors' samples. Sample: PBMCs. The DNA of the CDR3 is TGTGCCAGCAGCTTGGGAGCGTCCCACTACAATGAGCAGTTCTTC. Protein product: CASSLGASHYNEQFF. Complete variable domain (other parts from reference TRBV7-3 and TRBJ2-1): GAGVSQTPSNKVTEKGKYVELRCDPISGHTALYWYRQSLGQGPEFLIYFQGTGAADDSGLPNDRFFAVRPEGSVSTLKIQRTERGDSAVYLCASSLGASHYNEQFFGPGTRLTVL.